This passage covers 18 T cell receptor beta chains from one sample sequenced in a study of T cell changes during pregnancy in multiple sclerosis. Data came from immunoSEQ multiplex PCR; TCRdb stores just in-frame clones and leaves some out. The table has about 77,000 clones, around 91% seen once. The sequenced sample was peripheral blood, obtained before pregnancy. These receptor sequences come from a female donor with multiple sclerosis, enrolled in a pregnancy study.

This clone was observed a handful of times. This chain uses TRBV27 with TRBJ2-1; TRBD1 agrees at 8 bases. Trimming cost V 10 bases and J 4 bases; bases outside gene matches: 6. Per germline, CDR1 MNHEY and CDR2 SMNVEV (reference sequence). The CDR3 contains 13 residues. Here the CDR3 reads CATRDRTYNEQFF. In DNA form, the CDR3 reads TGTGCCACCAGGGACAGGACTTACAATGAGCAGTTCTTC.

V usage is TRBV7-2 and J usage is TRBJ1-2; perhaps TRBD1 as D (5 bases). Germline-derived CDR1 and CDR2 are SGHTA and FQGNSA. The ends were cut back, 0 bases at V and 4 bases at J, with 9 bases in the middle. The CDR3 has 14 residues. The CDR3 DNA is TGTGCCAGCAGCTTAGCGCGACAGCTCTATGGCTACACCTTC. It codes for CASSLARQLYGYTF.

The chain carries TRBV7-2 and TRBJ2-1, with 7 bases lining up with TRBD2. Germline lookup yields CDR1 SGHTA and CDR2 FQGNSA. Unmatched junction bases numbered 11, after V lost 7 bases and J lost 8 bases. The CDR3 is made up of 14 amino acids. The CDR3 sequence is CASIKSTGGDEQFF. The DNA of the CDR3 is TGTGCCAGCATCAAAAGTACGGGGGGTGATGAGCAGTTCTTC. Supplemented by reference TRBV7-2 and TRBJ2-1, the full variable domain reads GAGVSQSPSNKVTEKGKDVELRCDPISGHTALYWYRQSLGQGLEFLIYFQGNSAPDKSGLPSDRFSAERTGGSVSTLTIQRTQQEDSAVYLCASIKSTGGDEQFFGPGTRLTVL.

This CDR3 is CASSFLGGGQETQYF. CDR3 bases: TGTGCCAGCAGTTTCCTAGGTGGAGGACAAGAGACCCAGTACTTC. The chain joins TRBV27 to TRBJ2-5; tentatively, D is TRBD2 (5 bases). The CDR3 has 15 amino acids. Between the trimmed V and J ends, which lost 3 bases and 2 bases, there was a span of 13 bases. The germline V gene encodes CDR1 MNHEY and CDR2 SMNVEV (reference sequence).

The rearrangement joins TRBV5-1 to TRBJ1-1, with 7 bases aligning to TRBD1. The CDR3 totals 13 residues. The V segment lost 3 bases and the J segment 10 bases; nucleotides outside the gene matches: 9. Per the germline V gene, CDR1 is SGHRS and CDR2 is YFSETQ. CDR3 protein: CASSSRPQGGAFF. CDR3 nucleotide sequence: TGCGCCAGCAGCTCCCGACCTCAGGGGGGAGCTTTCTTT. Full variable domain (missing parts from reference TRBV5-1 and TRBJ1-1): KAGVTQTPRYLIKTRGQQVTLSCSPISGHRSVSWYQQTPGQGLQFLFEYFSETQRNKGNFPGRFSGRQFSNSRSEMNVSTLELGDSALYLCASSSRPQGGAFFGQGTRLTVV.

The chain links TRBV5-1 to TRBJ1-6; 7 bases match TRBD1. The J segment lost 7 bases and the V segment lost 4 bases, leaving 8 bases of the junction unmatched. Germline CDR1 is SGHRS and CDR2 is YFSETQ. The CDR3 has 15 residues. CDR3 DNA: TGCGCCAGCAGCAATCAGGGGGTTTTGAATTCACCCCTCCACTTT. Amino acids: CASSNQGVLNSPLHF.

CDR3 amino acids: CASSLRGYSNQPQHF. The CDR3 coding sequence is TGCGCCAGCAGCCTTAGGGGTTATAGCAATCAGCCCCAGCATTTT. The rearrangement joins TRBV4-1 to TRBJ1-5, with D possibly being TRBD1 (5 bases). The germline CDR1 and CDR2 sequences are MGHRA and YSYEKL. V gave up 4 bases and J gave up 0 bases, with 10 bases separating them. This CDR3 has 15 residues.

V usage is TRBV2 and J usage is TRBJ1-1; D is uncertain. CDR3 length equals 13 residues. The ends were cut back, 5 bases at V and 0 bases at J, with 7 bases in the middle. CDR1 and CDR2 from the germline V gene are SNHLY and FYNNEI. CDR3 in amino acids: CASSPQLNTEAFF. CDR3 sequence (DNA): TGTGCCAGCAGTCCACAACTGAACACTGAAGCTTTCTTT.

The gene calls are TRBV4-1 and TRBJ2-6; 8 nucleotides line up with TRBD1. The CDR3 has 19 residues. With V trimmed by 0 bases and J by 0 bases, 7 bases remained unmatched. Germline V CDR1 and CDR2: MGHRA, YSYEKL. CDR3 sequence (DNA): TGCGCCAGCAGCCAAGATCGACAGGGGATCAACTCTGGGGCCAACGTCCTGACTTTC. Translated, it gives CASSQDRQGINSGANVLTF.

V gene TRBV19 combines with J gene TRBJ2-2, with D perhaps TRBD2 (7 bases). Germline V gene sequence: CDR1 LNHDA, CDR2 SQIVND (reference sequence). V was pared by 9 bases and J by 0 bases, with 14 bases between. This CDR3 comprises 15 residues. Here the CDR3 DNA reads TGTGCCAGCTGGGGGGGGGCCGCGAACACCGGGGAGCTGTTTTTT. This sequence encodes CASWGGAANTGELFF. The entire variable domain, with the rest obtained from reference TRBV19 and TRBJ2-2, is as follows: DGGITQSPKYLFRKEGQNVTLSCEQNLNHDAMYWYRQDPGQGLRLIYYSQIVNDFQKGDIAEGYSVSREKKESFPLTVTSAQKNPTAFYLCASWGGAANTGELFFGEGSRLTVL.

The chain is built from TRBV23-1 and TRBJ2-1, with 7 bases identical to TRBD1. TRBV23-1 is an ORF, with its function uncertain. J gave up 8 bases and V 4 bases, and 8 bases lay outside the gene matches. The CDR3 spans 14 residues. CDR3 bases: TGCGCCAGCAGTCGACAGGGATCCTTCGATGAGCAGTTCTTC. It encodes CASSRQGSFDEQFF.

The V gene is TRBV10-1, the J gene TRBJ1-6; tentative D call: TRBD1 (6 bases). The V end lost 3 bases, the J end lost 10 bases, and 10 bases lay between the germline ends. The CDR3 loop spans 13 amino acids. Germline V CDR1 and CDR2: WNHNN, SYGVQD (reference sequence). CDR3 nucleotide sequence: TGCGCCAGCAGTGACGGGGGGCGATCACCCCTCCACTTT. Protein sequence: CASSDGGRSPLHF.

V usage is TRBV21-1 and J usage is TRBJ2-7; the D call of TRBD1 is as the table states it, not checked on the DNA. TRBV21-1 is a listed pseudogene. The length of the CDR3 is 17 residues. CDR3: CASSSRPEDRGRYEQYF. In DNA form, the CDR3 reads TGTGCCAGCAGCTCCCGGCCCGAAGACAGGGGGCGGTACGAGCAGTACTTC.

The V call is TRBV9, the J call TRBJ2-1; 8 bases agree with TRBD2. Looked up from germline, CDR1 is SGDLS and CDR2 is YYNGEE. The CDR3 extends over 18 amino acids. V lost 4 bases and J lost 3; bases outside the gene matches: 15. CDR3 protein: CASSKPRRGGANYNEQFF. The CDR3 coding sequence is TGTGCCAGCAGCAAACCCCGACGGGGGGGGGCTAACTACAATGAGCAGTTCTTC. The full variable domain, its missing parts supplied by reference TRBV9 and TRBJ2-1, is DSGVTQTPKHLITATGQRVTLRCSPRSGDLSVYWYQQSLDQGLQFLIQYYNGEERAKGNILERFSAQQFPDLHSELNLSSLELGDSALYFCASSKPRRGGANYNEQFFGPGTRLTVL.

The chain has TRBV7-9 and TRBJ1-1, with D perhaps matching TRBD1 (5 bases). The CDR3 extends over 13 amino acids. Germline V gene lookup returns CDR1 SEHNR and CDR2 FQNEAQ (reference sequence). Trimming stripped 2 bases from V and 6 bases from J, with 10 bases between. The CDR3: CASSLMGEAEAFF. DNA of the CDR3: TGTGCCAGCAGCTTAATGGGGGAGGCTGAAGCTTTCTTT.

J is TRBJ1-6 and V is TRBV23-1; D gene ambiguous. TRBV23-1 is assigned to the ORF class and has an uncertain function. The CDR3 length is 15 residues. The V end lost 6 bases, the J end lost 13 bases, and 22 bases lay between the germline ends. In DNA, the CDR3 is TGCGCCAGCAGCCCCCCCGGCCCCCAAACTAGGCCCCTCCACTTT. Amino acid sequence: CASSPPGPQTRPLHF.

Notes on this clone: This CDR3 is also generated by other DNA sequences in the sample. The rearrangement uses TRBV4-1 and TRBJ2-1; 8 bases are a match to TRBD2. J gave up 1 base and V 4 bases, and 3 bases lay outside the gene matches. This CDR3 is 15 amino acids long. In germline, CDR1 is MGHRA, CDR2 YSYEKL. The CDR3 DNA reads as TGCGCCAGCAGCCCCGGGAGGGGTTCCTACAATGAGCAGTTCTTC. It translates to CASSPGRGSYNEQFF.

This sequence joins TRBV19 and TRBJ1-1; TRBD1 aligns across 7 bases. Looked up from germline, CDR1 is LNHDA and CDR2 is SQIVND (reference sequence). The CDR3 spans 14 residues. J lost 0 bases, V lost 3 bases, and 1 base had no gene match. The DNA for the CDR3 is TGTGCCAGTAGTATCACAGGGGTGAACACTGAAGCTTTCTTT. Translated: CASSITGVNTEAFF. Looking up the rest from reference TRBV19 and TRBJ1-1 gives the full variable domain: DGGITQSPKYLFRKEGQNVTLSCEQNLNHDAMYWYRQDPGQGLRLIYYSQIVNDFQKGDIAEGYSVSREKKESFPLTVTSAQKNPTAFYLCASSITGVNTEAFFGQGTRLTVV.